This is a list of T cell receptor beta chains from one sample in a study of ipilimumab plus nivolumab after autologous stem cell transplantation. Sequencing used immunoSEQ multiplex PCR; TCRdb keeps in-frame clones, though not all of them. Here the sample spans 43,000 or so clones, 70% to 90% being singletons. This material consisted of PBMCs, taken in a trial of ipilimumab plus nivolumab as post-transplant consolidation. The receptor source for this set is a male donor with multiple myeloma. The CDR3 runs from the conserved cysteine through the conserved F or W. D genes are given only for firm matches. Clone size is given for some rows only: seen once, a few or many times, or a class if the clone is expanded.

abundance,v_gene,d_gene,j_gene,CDR3nt,CDR3aa
.,TRBV18,TRBD1,TRBJ2-5,TGTGCCAGCTCACCATATTGGCAGGGGGAAGAGACCCAGTACTTC,CASSPYWQGEETQYF
.,TRBV10-2,.,TRBJ2-3,TGCGCCAGCAGTTTCTCCTCCGGGGGCACAGATACGCAGTATTTT,CASSFSSGGTDTQYF
.,TRBV7-7,TRBD2,TRBJ2-5,TGTGCCAGCAGCTTAGGGGGGGGTATAATCCAAGAGACCCAGTACTTC,CASSLGGGIIQETQYF
.,TRBV10-3,.,TRBJ1-5,TGTGCCATCAGTGAGTCAGAGTATAGCAATCAGCCCCAGCATTTT,CAISESEYSNQPQHF
.,TRBV2,.,TRBJ2-5,TGTGCCAGCAGAGCAGAAGAGACCCAGTACTTC,CASRAEETQYF
.,TRBV6-5,.,TRBJ1-4,TGTGCCAGCAGTTCTCGGGGGGGGGCAACTAATGAAAAACTGTTTTTT,CASSSRGGATNEKLFF
.,TRBV5-1,.,TRBJ1-1,TGCGCCAGCAGCTTATTTGAGTTGGGCACTGAAGCTTTCTTT,CASSLFELGTEAFF
.,TRBV7-8,.,TRBJ2-7,TGTGCCAGCAGCTTAGTAGGGACGGGCGGCGGCGAGCAGTACTTC,CASSLVGTGGGEQYF
.,TRBV9,TRBD1,TRBJ2-4,TGTGCCAGCAGCGTAGGCAGAACCGGGACAGGAGAATGGAACATTCAGTACTTC,CASSVGRTGTGEWNIQYF
.,TRBV28,.,TRBJ1-5,TGTGCCAGTGGCTCGGGTTTGGAGCCCCAGCATTTT,CASGSGLEPQHF
few,TRBV10-3,.,TRBJ2-2,TGTGCCATCAGTCCCTACACCGGGGAGCTGTTTTTT,CAISPYTGELFF